This T cell receptor beta chain derives from a study of shared clonotypes between healthy human individuals. Whole-study results and caveats: Naive subsets tended to show greater estimated richness than memory subsets.

The CDR3 runs to 15 residues. The V and J ends lost 4 bases and 2 bases respectively, with 13 bases between them. Per germline, CDR1 SGHNT and CDR2 YYREEE (reference sequence). Deep-level assay runs were performed. TCRdb's copy holds only in-frame clones and misses some; the assay was immunoSEQ multiplex PCR. This sample has under 600,000 clones; 95% to 98% occur once, and the top ten carry less than 0.065%. Regarding this clone: The antigen is unknown.

This TCR came from a woman aged 25 to 39 in good health. The chain joins TRBV5-4 to TRBJ2-1, with TRBD2 as a possible D gene (6 bases). The sequencing sample was made of naive CD4+ T cells sorted from blood. Subset specified: CD45RA+ positively selected. CDR3 region: CASSPAGFTYNEQFF. The CDR3 DNA reads TGTGCCAGCAGCCCCGCGGGATTCACCTACAATGAGCAGTTCTTC.